This TCR beta chain was recovered during a study of cytomegalovirus exposure and HLA in healthy donors. Findings and caveats of the study: The study labeled 150 to 200 TCR beta chains cytomegalovirus-associated.

This PCR relied on a set of 60 Vbeta primers and 13 Jbeta primers. The repertoire was sequenced with immunoSEQ multiplex PCR; TCRdb's copy has only in-frame clones and lacks some. The sample holds over 85,000 clones, around 84% seen once. This clone was detected only once. Its target is not known. The receptor comes from a woman in her thirties in good health and CMV-seronegative. Specimen: PBMCs.

The CDR3 region has the DNA TGTGCCAGCAGCTTACTAGCGGGAGACACCGGGGAGCTGTTTTTT. Amino acids: CASSLLAGDTGELFF. The chain recombines TRBV7-2 with TRBJ2-2; 10 nucleotides line up with TRBD2. The length of the CDR3 is 15 residues. Trimming at V came to 2 bases and at J to 3 bases, leaving 0 bases not matched to a gene. Germline CDR1 is SGHTA and CDR2 is FQGNSA.